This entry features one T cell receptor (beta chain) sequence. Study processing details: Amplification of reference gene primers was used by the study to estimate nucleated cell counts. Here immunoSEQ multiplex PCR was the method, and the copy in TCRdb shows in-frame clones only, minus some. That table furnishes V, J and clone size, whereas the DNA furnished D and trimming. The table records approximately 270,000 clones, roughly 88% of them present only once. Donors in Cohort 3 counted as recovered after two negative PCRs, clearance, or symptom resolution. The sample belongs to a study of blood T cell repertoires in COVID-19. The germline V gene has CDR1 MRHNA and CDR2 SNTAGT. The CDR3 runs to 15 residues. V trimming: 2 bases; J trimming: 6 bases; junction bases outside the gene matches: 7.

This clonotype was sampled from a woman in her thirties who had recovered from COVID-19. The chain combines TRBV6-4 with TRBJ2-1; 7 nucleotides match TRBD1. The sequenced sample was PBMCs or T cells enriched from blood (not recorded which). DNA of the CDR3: TGTGCCAGCAGTGACGACAGGGTGAAGGTCAATGAGCAGTTCTTC. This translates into CASSDDRVKVNEQFF.